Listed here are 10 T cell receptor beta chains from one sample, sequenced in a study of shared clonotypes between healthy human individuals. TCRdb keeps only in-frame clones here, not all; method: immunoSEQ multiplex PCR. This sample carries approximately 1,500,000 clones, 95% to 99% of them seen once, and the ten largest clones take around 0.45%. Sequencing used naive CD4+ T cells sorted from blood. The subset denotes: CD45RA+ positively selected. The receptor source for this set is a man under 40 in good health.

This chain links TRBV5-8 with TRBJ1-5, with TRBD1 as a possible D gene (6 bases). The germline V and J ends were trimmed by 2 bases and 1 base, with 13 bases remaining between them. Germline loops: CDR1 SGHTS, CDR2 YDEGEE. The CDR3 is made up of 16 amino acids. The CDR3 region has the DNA TGTGCCAGCAGCTTTTGGGGAGGGACAAGCAATCAGCCCCAGCATTTT. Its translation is CASSFWGGTSNQPQHF.

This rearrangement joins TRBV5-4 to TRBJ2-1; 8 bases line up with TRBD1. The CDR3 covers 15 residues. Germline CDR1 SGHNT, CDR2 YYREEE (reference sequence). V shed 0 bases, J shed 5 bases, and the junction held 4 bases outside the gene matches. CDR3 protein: CASSLARTGNNEQFF. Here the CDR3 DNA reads TGTGCCAGCAGCTTGGCACGGACAGGGAACAATGAGCAGTTCTTC.

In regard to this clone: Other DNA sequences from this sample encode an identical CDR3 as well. CDR3 bases: TGTGCCAGCTCAAGGGACAGGGCAAATGAAAAACTGTTTTTT. Its translation is CASSRDRANEKLFF. The rearrangement joins TRBV18 to TRBJ1-4; 9 bases line up with TRBD1. The CDR3 extends over 14 amino acids. Per the germline V gene, CDR1 is KGHSH and CDR2 is LQKENI. Trimming at V came to 5 bases and at J to 5 bases, leaving 3 bases not matched to a gene.

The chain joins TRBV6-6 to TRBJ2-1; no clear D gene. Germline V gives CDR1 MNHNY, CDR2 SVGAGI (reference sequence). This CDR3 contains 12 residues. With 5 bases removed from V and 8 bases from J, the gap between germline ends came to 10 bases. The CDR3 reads CASSSAIDEQFF. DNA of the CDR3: TGTGCCAGCAGTAGTGCAATAGATGAGCAGTTCTTC.

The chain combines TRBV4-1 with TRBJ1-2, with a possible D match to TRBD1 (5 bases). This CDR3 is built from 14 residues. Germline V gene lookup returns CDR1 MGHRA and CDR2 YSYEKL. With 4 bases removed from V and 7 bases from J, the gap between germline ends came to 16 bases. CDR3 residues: CASSPNHRISGYTF. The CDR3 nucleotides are TGCGCCAGCAGCCCGAACCACAGGATTTCTGGCTACACCTTC.

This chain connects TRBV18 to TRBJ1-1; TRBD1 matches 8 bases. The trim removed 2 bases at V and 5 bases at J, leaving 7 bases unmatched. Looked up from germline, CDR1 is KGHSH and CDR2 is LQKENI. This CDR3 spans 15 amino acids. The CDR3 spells CASSPVTGVGTEAFF. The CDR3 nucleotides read TGTGCCAGCTCACCAGTGACAGGGGTAGGGACTGAAGCTTTCTTT.

This CDR3 reads CASSSTRGVETQYF. The CDR3 coding sequence is TGTGCCAGTAGTTCGACCAGGGGTGTGGAGACCCAGTACTTC. The chain carries TRBV19 and TRBJ2-5; perhaps TRBD1 as D (6 bases). This CDR3 is 14 amino acids long. From germline, CDR1 is LNHDA and CDR2 SQIVND (reference sequence). V gave up 5 bases and J gave up 5 bases, with 15 bases separating them.

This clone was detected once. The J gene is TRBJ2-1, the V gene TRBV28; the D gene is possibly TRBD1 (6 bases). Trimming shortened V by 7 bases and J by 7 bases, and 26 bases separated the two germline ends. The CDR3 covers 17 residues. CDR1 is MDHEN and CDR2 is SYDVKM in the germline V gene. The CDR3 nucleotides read TGTGCCAGCACCCTTTTGGGACAACCGGGACCGCCTAATGAGCAGTTCTTC. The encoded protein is CASTLLGQPGPPNEQFF. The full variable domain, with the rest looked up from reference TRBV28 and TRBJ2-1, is DVKVTQSSRYLVKRTGEKVFLECVQDMDHENMFWYRQDPGLGLRLIYFSYDVKMKEKGDIPEGYSVSREKKERFSLILESASTNQTSMYLCASTLLGQPGPPNEQFFGPGTRLTVL.

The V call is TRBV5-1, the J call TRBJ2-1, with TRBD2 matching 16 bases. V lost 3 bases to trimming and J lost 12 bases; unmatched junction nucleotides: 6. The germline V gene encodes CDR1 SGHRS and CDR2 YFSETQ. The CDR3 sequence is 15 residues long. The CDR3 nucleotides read TGCGCCAGCAGCTCCGGGACTAGCGGGAGGGCCTGGCAGTTCTTC. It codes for CASSSGTSGRAWQFF.

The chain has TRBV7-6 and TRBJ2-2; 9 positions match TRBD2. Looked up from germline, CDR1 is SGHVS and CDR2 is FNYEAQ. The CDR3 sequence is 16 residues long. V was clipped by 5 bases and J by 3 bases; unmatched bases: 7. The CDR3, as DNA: TGTGCCAGCAGCCCATTAGCGGGAGTGGACACCGGGGAGCTGTTTTTT. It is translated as CASSPLAGVDTGELFF.